The T cell receptor (beta chain) described here comes from a study of PD-L1 blockade in urothelial cancer (dated by TCRdb to 2015 to 2018). About the investigation overall: Every patient began therapy in 2014 and was given atezolizumab 1,200 mg intravenously every 3 weeks. Twenty-nine patients had pretreatment blood TCR-seq, 24 had at least one posttreatment blood collection, and 24 had tumor TCR-seq. In the same patients who had TCR sequencing, pretreatment tumors also underwent whole exome sequencing and RNA sequencing. An ECOG performance status of 0 or 1 was recorded for the patients, and 0 to 3 prior chemotherapy regimens had been received by the patients. About 90% of the roughly 29 patients were identified as males with urothelial cancer of bladder origin, and a prior smoking history was reported by 18 of 29 patients. Blood samples yielded a median of approximately 150,000 T cells and roughly 80,000 unique TCRs, with median clonality 0.080. Durable clinical benefit was defined as progression-free survival longer than 6 months, and TCR features were also tested against progression-free and overall survival. An exploratory multi-omic analysis was conducted of the somatic, immune and clinical correlates of response to PD-L1 blockade with atezolizumab in urothelial cancer. Some ten patients reached durable clinical benefit, while around 19 patients did not. Blood samples were analyzed at 3 weeks after treatment start (second dose) and at 6 weeks after treatment start. Pretreatment tumor samples, along with matched peripheral blood serially collected before and after atezolizumab treatment, were subjected to TCR sequencing. The paper as a whole reports these results and caveats: A pretreatment peripheral blood TCR clonality below the median was linked to improved progression-free and overall survival. Small sample size (n of about 30) and many exploratory analyses mean the results are intended to be hypothesis-generating. At 3 weeks after the start of treatment, tumor-associated TCR clones in peripheral blood had expanded more in patients with durable benefit (n ≈ 24, p = 0.022).

Concerning this clone: Its binding antigen is unknown. Per-base qualities were not stored, and no clone one base away is much larger.

Each PCR received spiked-in synthetic TCR analog templates so that absolute template abundance could be estimated from read counts. The immunoSEQ assay was used to amplify TCRbeta CDR3 regions from genomic DNA with bias-controlled V and J gene primers. Sequencing of rearranged TCRbeta segments was performed at approximately 20X coverage. As for how the authors treated the data: Sequencing errors were corrected by clustering and CDR3s were annotated against IMGT to assign V, D and J genes. Out-of-frame and stop-codon sequences were excluded, and only productive TCRbeta rearrangements were used in downstream analyses. Clonality was calculated as one minus the Shannon entropy normalized by the log of the number of unique productive sequences. Clones differing between time points or between blood and tumor were identified using Fisher's exact test with Benjamini-Hochberg correction, with an adjusted p below 0.01 applied as the threshold. TCRdb carries this immuneACCESS record with in-frame sequences only. Its versions omit some clonotypes, under half of them owing to an unresolved V gene in the studies checked, with the rest unexplained. Clonal size and the V and J genes are those of that table, whereas D and trimming came from the DNA. This sample has around 25,000 clones in its table, and around 90% of those were observed once. The ten largest clonotypes hold roughly 3% of the sample.

A cohort of approximately 30 patients with locally advanced or metastatic urothelial carcinoma, treated at Memorial Sloan Kettering on a trial protocol, was included. Peripheral blood mononuclear cells were collected pretreatment and during treatment, at between 1 and 8 total time points per patient. The Qiagen DNeasy Blood extraction kit was used to purify genomic DNA from total PBMCs and from tumor samples. PBMCs were collected pretreatment and during treatment and were isolated and stored as previously described. The CDR3 measures 14 amino acids from cysteine to phenylalanine. CDR3 DNA is the only sequence kept; it has 42 bases, read in frame from the first base. The CDR1 and CDR2 encoded by the germline V gene (reference sequence) are LNHNV and YYDKDF. V gives up 1 base and J gives up 6 bases, and the segment between their germline ends measures 10 bases.

The chain is assembled from TRBV15 and TRBJ2-1; the D gene identity is not certain. The TCR sequence derives from a man aged 45 to 65 with urothelial cancer. This material consisted of PBMCs, taken around atezolizumab (anti-PD-L1) treatment. The DNA is TGTGCCACCAGCAGAGCCGGCGGTGGCAATGAGCAGTTCTTC. Translation gives CATSRAGGGNEQFF.